The 32 T cell receptor beta chains in this list originate from one sample, sequenced in a study of T cell clonality in common variable immunodeficiency. These receptors' targets are unknown. Clones were sequenced by immunoSEQ multiplex PCR, and TCRdb holds only the in-frame ones, with some missing. The sample shows about 33,000 clones, none of them appearing just once. Points from the study as a whole: Common variable immunodeficiency TCR beta sequences reportedly had fewer deletions and N-nucleotide insertions.

Sequencing was done on a sample of peripheral blood mononuclear cells. The receptors were gathered from a human donor with common variable immunodeficiency.

This clone has a count of ten or more. The read gets to within 3 residues of the CDR3 end, and the germline J gene fills in the rest. The chain recombines TRBV5-6 with TRBJ1-1, with 9 bases that match TRBD1. Trimming cost V 7 bases and J 4 bases; bases outside gene matches: 8. This CDR3 spans 14 amino acids. Per the germline V gene, CDR1 is SGHDT and CDR2 is YYEEEE. The chain's CDR3 is CASLYRGLVTEAFF. Incomplete CDR3 DNA: TGTGCCAGCCTTTACAGGGGGCTGGTCACTGAA.

Details on this clone: The observed sequence ends 3 residues before the CDR3 terminus, with the missing tail filled in from the germline J gene. The rearrangement uses TRBV7-3 and TRBJ2-3; 13 bases are shared with TRBD2. The CDR3 covers 19 residues. CDR1 and CDR2 (germline): SGHTA, FQGTGA. J lost 0 bases, V lost 1 base, and 7 bases had no gene match. CDR3 bases read: TGTGCCAGCAGCTTAAGACTAGCGGGGGGTTCCACTAGCACAGATACG. It is translated as CASSLRLAGGSTSTDT. The CDR3 reads in full as CASSLRLAGGSTSTDTQYF.

This clone appeared a few times. From the germline J gene comes the end of the CDR3, since the read stops 3 residues before it. The chain is built from TRBV30 and TRBJ1-1, with 7 bases matching TRBD1. The ends lost 0 bases at V and 4 bases at J; junction bases unmatched: 5. The germline CDR1 and CDR2 sequences are GTSNPN and SVGIG (reference sequence). The CDR3 sequence is 14 residues long. CDR3 sequence: CAWSVSGGFTEAFF. Partial CDR3 DNA: TGTGCCTGGAGTGTATCAGGGGGGTTCACTGAA.

This clone was detected a few times. From the germline J gene comes the end of the CDR3, since the read stops 3 residues before it. The rearrangement links TRBV7-9 to TRBJ1-1; D is perhaps TRBD1 (5 bases). With 2 bases removed from V and 0 bases from J, the gap between germline ends came to 7 bases. CDR3 length: 14 amino acids. Germline V CDR1 and CDR2: SEHNR, FQNEAQ (reference sequence). This CDR3 reads CASSLQGLNTEAFF. Incomplete CDR3 DNA: TGTGCCAGCAGCTTACAGGGCCTGAACACTGAA.

This clone has ten or more counts. The CDR3 goes on 3 residues after the read ends, and that part is filled in from the germline J gene. The V call is TRBV2, the J call TRBJ1-1; D unresolved. The CDR3 has 12 residues. Germline V lookup: CDR1 SNHLY, CDR2 FYNNEI. With 4 bases removed from V and 5 bases from J, the gap between germline ends came to 8 bases. The CDR3 reads CASSVIETEAFF. The part of the CDR3 DNA that was read is TGTGCCAGCAGTGTCATAGAGACTGAA.

This clone has only a few counts. The CDR3 end lies 3 residues beyond the end of the read and is filled in from the germline J gene. The V call is TRBV6-2 or TRBV6-3, the J call TRBJ2-7, with TRBD1 matching over 10 bases. The CDR3 totals 15 residues. CDR1 and CDR2 (germline): MNHEY, SVGEGT. V dropped 4 bases and J dropped 4; count of bases not matched to a gene: 7. CDR3 amino acids: CASSFPGQGSYEQYF. The DNA read from the CDR3 is TGTGCCAGCAGTTTTCCGGGACAGGGGTCATACGAG.

In this sample, this clone turned up a few times. The read comes to an end 3 residues before the CDR3 does, leaving the germline J gene to fill in the end. J is TRBJ1-5 and V is TRBV30; perhaps TRBD1 as D (6 bases). The CDR3 is 15 amino acids. CDR1 and CDR2 from the germline V gene are GTSNPN and SVGIG (reference sequence). V was clipped by 0 bases and J by 7 bases, with 16 bases between them. The covered CDR3 bases are TGTGCCTGGAGTGTACGCCTGGACAGCGACCAGCCC. It specifies CAWSVRLDSDQP. The CDR3, in full, reads CAWSVRLDSDQPQHF.

There are many counts of this clone. The sequenced fragment ends 3 residues before the CDR3 boundary, so the rest is inferred from the germline J gene. The chain joins TRBV4-1 to TRBJ1-5; D is ambiguous. The CDR3 runs to 13 residues. Trimming pared 1 base from V and 7 bases from J, leaving 8 bases between. Germline V gene lookup returns CDR1 MGHRA and CDR2 YSYEKL. CDR3 DNA (partial): TGCGCCAGCAGCCAAGTAGGCGGGCAGCCC. Protein sequence: CASSQVGGQP. The full CDR3 protein reads CASSQVGGQPQHF.

The table lists this clone with many counts. The CDR3 end is not reached by the read, which stops 3 residues before it; the germline J gene fills it in. The chain has TRBV30 and TRBJ1-5; weak D call: TRBD1 (6 bases). V dropped 7 bases and J dropped 3 bases, with 13 bases sitting between them. Germline CDR1 reads GTSNPN; CDR2 reads SVGIG (reference sequence). The CDR3 covers 13 residues. The CDR3 loop reads CAYAQGTNQPQHF. CDR3 bases read: TGTGCCTACGCTCAGGGGACCAATCAGCCC. Variable domain in full (rest from reference TRBV30 and TRBJ1-5): SQTIHQWPATLVQPVGSPLSLECTVEGTSNPNLYWYRQAAGRGLQLLFYSVGIGQISSEVPQNLSASRPQDRQFILSSKKLLLSDSGFYLCAYAQGTNQPQHFGDGTRLSIL.

There are many counts of this clone. The read is 3 residues too short to cover the CDR3 end, so that end is filled in from the germline J gene. V is TRBV11-3 and J is TRBJ2-2; D not certain. V lost 3 bases and J 3 bases, leaving 11 bases between the germline ends. This CDR3 has 15 amino acids. Germline V gives CDR1 SGHNT, CDR2 YENEEA. The CDR3 loop is CASSLVKADTGELFF. The CDR3 DNA, read in part, is TGTGCCAGCAGCTTGGTCAAGGCGGACACCGGGGAG.

This clone was found many times. The CDR3 goes on 3 residues after the read ends, and that part is filled in from the germline J gene. This chain joins TRBV5-1 and TRBJ2-1; 12 bases are a match to TRBD2. Germline V lookup: CDR1 SGHRS, CDR2 YFSETQ. The CDR3 is 16 amino acids. The V and J ends lost 0 bases and 4 bases, in that order; junction bases with no gene match: 2. CDR3 DNA, as far as it was read: TGCGCCAGCAGCTTGGACGGGACTAGCGGGTACAATGAG. It specifies CASSLDGTSGYNE. The CDR3 in its entirety is CASSLDGTSGYNEQFF.

This clone was picked up many times. The DNA ends 3 residues before the CDR3 does, and the rest of the CDR3 is filled in from the germline J gene. This chain links TRBV18 with TRBJ1-5; possibly TRBD1 for D (5 bases). V lost 3 bases and J 0 bases, leaving 21 bases between the germline ends. CDR1 KGHSH and CDR2 LQKENI come from the germline V gene. The CDR3 length is 19 residues. The CDR3 bases that were read are TGTGCCAGCTCACCCGGCGGGGCAGTATTTCCCTATAGCAATCAGCCC. It encodes CASSPGGAVFPYSNQP. The full CDR3 reads CASSPGGAVFPYSNQPQHF.

This clone was observed a handful of times. Read sequence stops 3 residues before the CDR3 end, and the germline J gene provides the missing end. This sequence joins TRBV30 and TRBJ2-3; the D is unclear. The ends were cut back, 3 bases at V and 2 bases at J, with 12 bases in the middle. CDR1 is GTSNPN and CDR2 is SVGIG in the germline V gene (reference sequence). The CDR3 is 14 amino acids. CDR3 bases read: TGTGCCTGGAGCAGTAATGGCAACACAGATACG. The encoded protein is CAWSSNGNTDT. The full CDR3 sequence reads CAWSSNGNTDTQYF.

This clone was seen repeatedly, ten times or more. The read finishes 3 residues shy of the CDR3 end, and the germline J gene is used to complete it. The chain combines TRBV14 with TRBJ1-2; 9 bases line up with TRBD1. This CDR3 is built from 16 residues. Germline lookup yields CDR1 SGHDN and CDR2 FVKESK. Trimming removed 0 bases from V and 4 bases from J; junction bases left unmatched: 6. CDR3 bases read: TGTGCCAGCAGCCAAGAACTAGGACAGGGGACCTATGGC. Translating it yields CASSQELGQGTYG. The full CDR3 protein is CASSQELGQGTYGYTF.

In this sample, this clone turned up a few times. From the germline J gene comes the end of the CDR3, since the read stops 3 residues before it. The chain combines TRBV6-1 with TRBJ1-2; possibly TRBD1 for D (6 bases). The germline CDR1 and CDR2 sequences are MNHNS and SASEGT. The CDR3 totals 13 residues. CDR3 amino acids: CASSEDGTRGYTF. The CDR3 bases that were read are TGTGCCAGCAGTGAAGACGGGACACGAGGC.

This clone was detected many times. The read falls 3 residues short of the CDR3 end, and the missing part is taken from the germline J gene. The V gene is TRBV5-1, the J gene TRBJ2-3; 8 bases map to TRBD2. Germline V gives CDR1 SGHRS, CDR2 YFSETQ. V lost 0 bases, J lost 0 bases, and 0 bases stayed unmatched. The CDR3 loop spans 15 amino acids. CDR3 residues: CASSLGGGSTDTQYF. CDR3 DNA, as far as it was read: TGCGCCAGCAGCTTGGGCGGGGGGAGCACAGATACG.

This clone was picked up a small number of times. The read terminates 3 residues before the CDR3 end, so the remaining end is supplied by the germline J gene. The V call is TRBV18, the J call TRBJ1-2, with TRBD1 matching over 8 bases. Per the germline V gene, CDR1 is KGHSH and CDR2 is LQKENI. The CDR3 runs to 20 residues. V trimming: 1 base; J trimming: 3 bases; junction bases outside the gene matches: 19. Partial CDR3 DNA: TGTGCCAGCTCACCACTCCTTCCAGTTTCACGGACAGGGAAGGACTATGGC. Encoded protein: CASSPLLPVSRTGKDYG. In full, the CDR3 is CASSPLLPVSRTGKDYGYTF.

Of note for this clone: Read coverage stops 3 residues before the CDR3 terminus; the germline J gene supplies the remainder. This chain connects TRBV5-1 to TRBJ2-7; 11 bases are a match to TRBD1. Germline CDR1 reads SGHRS; CDR2 reads YFSETQ. The CDR3 is 17 amino acids. V was clipped by 0 bases and J by 3 bases; unmatched bases: 8. The covered CDR3 bases are TGCGCCAGCAGCTTGGGGGGAGGGGGACAGGGGGTCTACGAG. It is translated as CASSLGGGGQGVYE. The CDR3 in its entirety is CASSLGGGGQGVYEQYF.

This clone was detected only a few times. Incomplete CDR3 DNA: TGTGCCAGCAGCTTAGAGGCTGCAACCGGGGAG. This sequence encodes CASSLEAATGE. The full CDR3 protein is CASSLEAATGELFF. The J gene is TRBJ2-2, the V gene TRBV7-8; D is unclear. The sequence runs out 3 residues before the end of the CDR3; the remainder is reconstructed from the germline J gene. There are 14 residues in the CDR3. The germline CDR1 and CDR2 sequences are SGHVS and FQNEAQ. V was cut by 1 base and J by 5 bases, with 8 bases left in between. Full variable domain (missing parts from reference TRBV7-8 and TRBJ2-2): GAGVSQSPRYKVAKRGQDVALRCDPISGHVSLFWYQQALGQGPEFLTYFQNEAQLDKSGLPSDRFFAERPEGSVSTLKIQRTQQEDSAVYLCASSLEAATGELFFGEGSRLTVL.

Of note for this clone: Coverage ceases 3 residues before the CDR3 finishes, and the germline J gene fills in the end. The genes are TRBV6-1 and TRBJ2-3, with TRBD2 matching 12 bases. Germline V lookup: CDR1 MNHNS, CDR2 SASEGT. Trimming at V came to 2 bases and at J to 0 bases, leaving 9 bases not matched to a gene. The CDR3 has 19 residues. The CDR3 sequence is CASSEYGLAGGLSTDTQYF. CDR3 DNA, as far as it was read: TGTGCCAGCAGTGAATATGGGCTAGCGGGGGGGCTGAGCACAGATACG.

This clone was seen ten or more times. The CDR3 end is not reached by the read, which stops 3 residues before it; the germline J gene fills it in. J is TRBJ2-5 and V is TRBV2, with a tentative D call TRBD1 (5 bases). Germline V gives CDR1 SNHLY, CDR2 FYNNEI. CDR3 length: 14 residues. Trimming took 5 bases from V and 2 from J, leaving 12 bases between them. The CDR3 spells CASSPPRAQETQYF. The CDR3 bases that were read are TGTGCCAGCAGTCCACCCAGGGCGCAAGAGACC. Filled out from reference TRBV2 and TRBJ2-5, the complete variable domain reads EPEVTQTPSHQVTQMGQEVILRCVPISNHLYFYWYRQILGQKVEFLVSFYNNEISEKSEIFDDQFSVERPDGSNFTLKIRSTKLEDSAMYFCASSPPRAQETQYFGPGTRLLVL.

CDR3: CASSHSSGGGYEQYF. CDR3 DNA, as far as it was read: TGTGCCAGCAGCCACTCTAGCGGGGGGGGCTACGAG. This chain joins TRBV6-2 or TRBV6-3 and TRBJ2-7; 12 nucleotides match TRBD2. The read ends 3 residues early relative to the CDR3; the germline J gene fills the gap. Germline-derived CDR1 and CDR2 are MNHEY and SVGEGT. V lost 6 bases to trimming and J lost 3 bases; unmatched junction nucleotides: 6. This CDR3 spans 15 amino acids.

This clone was observed at least ten times. The CDR3 end falls 3 residues outside the read, so it is completed with the germline J gene. This chain connects TRBV19 to TRBJ2-3; 12 bases fit TRBD2. CDR1 and CDR2 (germline): LNHDA, SQIVND (reference sequence). The CDR3 consists of 15 residues. The V segment lost 6 bases and the J segment 3 bases; nucleotides outside the gene matches: 4. CDR3 sequence reads: CASRSSGGVTDTQYF. CDR3 bases read: TGTGCCAGTAGATCTAGCGGGGGGGTAACAGATACG.

This clone came up a few times. The read ends 3 residues early relative to the CDR3; the germline J gene fills the gap. J is TRBJ1-5 and V is TRBV7-9; the D is unclear. CDR3 length equals 14 residues. The V and J ends lost 2 bases and 5 bases respectively, with 10 bases between them. The germline gives CDR1 SEHNR, CDR2 FQNEAQ (reference sequence). CDR3 amino acids: CASSLSGDDQPQHF. Partial CDR3 DNA: TGTGCCAGCAGCTTATCAGGAGATGATCAGCCC.

Regarding this clone: The CDR3 end lies 3 residues beyond the end of the read and is filled in from the germline J gene. J is TRBJ2-7 and V is TRBV30; TRBD2 matches 7 bases. The CDR3 loop spans 14 amino acids. The V and J ends lost 0 bases and 1 base, in that order; junction bases with no gene match: 3. Germline values: CDR1 GTSNPN, CDR2 SVGIG (reference sequence). CDR3 DNA (partial): TGTGCCTGGAGTGTGGGGGGGAGATCCTACGAG. Translation: CAWSVGGRSYE. The complete CDR3 reads CAWSVGGRSYEQYF.

This clone was counted many times. CDR3 amino acids: CASSSSQGRSDTQYF. The sequenced CDR3 bases are TGTGCCAGCAGCTCAAGCCAGGGGAGGTCAGATACG. The chain carries TRBV7-3 and TRBJ2-3; possibly TRBD1 or TRBD2 for D (6 bases each). The read comes to an end 3 residues before the CDR3 does, leaving the germline J gene to fill in the end. The CDR3 consists of 15 residues. Germline lookup yields CDR1 SGHTA and CDR2 FQGTGA. V lost 4 bases, J lost 4 bases, and 15 bases lay in between.

This clone was seen a handful of times. The read is 3 residues too short to cover the CDR3 end, so that end is filled in from the germline J gene. This rearrangement joins TRBV7-6 to TRBJ2-3; 9 bases fit TRBD1. The CDR3 has 17 residues. Per germline, CDR1 SGHVS and CDR2 FNYEAQ. V was clipped by 4 bases and J by 4 bases; unmatched bases: 12. The chain's CDR3 is CASSSLTQGAGSDTQYF. CDR3 bases read: TGTGCCAGCAGCTCCCTAACACAGGGGGCTGGGTCAGATACG.

This clone occurred a few times. The read halts 3 residues ahead of the CDR3 end, with the missing end drawn from the germline J gene. The chain employs TRBV2 and TRBJ1-4; a possible D gene is TRBD1 (5 bases). The CDR3 loop spans 16 amino acids. V was shortened by 7 bases and J by 0 bases, with 15 bases between the two germline ends. In germline, CDR1 is SNHLY, CDR2 FYNNEI. CDR3 bases read: TGTGCCAGCAAGGCAGGGCTAATAACAACTAATGAAAAA. Translation: CASKAGLITTNEK. The whole CDR3 sequence is CASKAGLITTNEKLFF. Together with reference TRBV2 and TRBJ1-4, the CDR3 gives the full variable domain: EPEVTQTPSHQVTQMGQEVILRCVPISNHLYFYWYRQILGQKVEFLVSFYNNEISEKSEIFDDQFSVERPDGSNFTLKIRSTKLEDSAMYFCASKAGLITTNEKLFFGSGTQLSVL.

This clone occurred many times. The read comes to an end 3 residues before the CDR3 does, leaving the germline J gene to fill in the end. The V call is TRBV19, the J call TRBJ1-2, with 7 bases lining up with TRBD1. With 5 bases clipped from V and 4 bases from J, the junction kept 10 bases outside the gene matches. Germline V gene data show CDR1 as LNHDA and CDR2 as SQIVND (reference sequence). This CDR3 contains 15 residues. CDR3: CASSVTGQRGYGYTF. CDR3 DNA, as far as it was read: TGTGCCAGTAGTGTCACGGGACAGAGAGGCTATGGC.

In its sample, this clone was seen a few times. The read comes to an end 3 residues before the CDR3 does, leaving the germline J gene to fill in the end. The gene calls are TRBV7-8 and TRBJ1-2; TRBD1 aligns across 10 bases. This CDR3 spans 17 amino acids. V lost 0 bases, J lost 2 bases, and 6 bases stayed unmatched. The V gene's germline CDR1 is SGHVS and CDR2 FQNEAQ. CDR3 DNA (partial): TGTGCCAGCAGCTTAGCGTTCCGGGACAGGGGAAACTATGGC. This gives the protein CASSLAFRDRGNYG. From start to end, the CDR3 is CASSLAFRDRGNYGYTF.

Note on this clone: The read finishes 3 residues shy of the CDR3 end, and the germline J gene is used to complete it. This rearrangement joins TRBV19 to TRBJ1-5, with D tentatively TRBD1 (5 bases). The ends were cut back, 5 bases at V and 0 bases at J, with 14 bases in the middle. The CDR3 totals 16 residues. Germline CDR1 is LNHDA and CDR2 is SQIVND (reference sequence). Partial CDR3 DNA: TGTGCCAGTAGTGATTCTCAGGGATATAGCAATCAGCCC. It specifies CASSDSQGYSNQP. Given in full, the CDR3 is CASSDSQGYSNQPQHF.

This clone turned up a few times. The read ends 3 residues shy of where the CDR3 ends; the end is completed using the germline J gene. Different DNA sequences within this sample yield the same CDR3. J is TRBJ2-1 and V is TRBV7-2, with TRBD2 matching over 9 bases. Germline CDR1 and CDR2: SGHTA and FQGNSA. V gave up 7 bases and J gave up 6 bases; unmatched junction bases: 10. The CDR3 sequence is 15 residues long. CDR3: CASTYPSGGFNEQFF. The CDR3 bases that were read are TGTGCCAGCACCTACCCGAGCGGGGGGTTCAATGAG.